Following are 28 T cell receptor beta chains from one sample sequenced in a study of T-cell reconstitution after alpha-beta-depleted transplantation in children. This sample's TCRbeta library carried unique molecular identifier barcodes. TCRdb processed the PCR reads anew with MiXCR; each CDR3 protein has one entry. The data hold around 190,000 distinct CDR3 sequences, with roughly 7% observed a single time. Sample: PBMCs, taken before TCRalphabeta/CD19-depleted stem cell transplant. Receptors originate from a boy aged 2 to 10 with acute lymphoblastic leukemia, due to receive a stem cell transplant.

The rearrangement links TRBV5-1 to TRBJ2-5; 7 nucleotides agree with TRBD2. Looked up from germline, CDR1 is SGHRS and CDR2 is YFSETQ. The J segment lost 5 bases and the V segment lost 2 bases, leaving 6 bases of the junction unmatched. The CDR3 consists of 14 residues. CDR3 residues: CASSFGGSPETQYF. CDR3 nucleotides: TGCGCCAGCAGCTTCGGCGGGAGCCCGGAGACCCAGTACTTC.

The table lists this clonotype with a few counts. The genes are TRBV20-1 and TRBJ1-4, with unresolved D. The CDR3 is made up of 13 amino acids. Trimming pared 3 bases from V and 3 bases from J, leaving 8 bases between. Germline loops: CDR1 DFQATT, CDR2 SNEGSKA (reference sequence). This chain's CDR3 is CSASSPPNEKLFF. In DNA, the CDR3 is TGCAGTGCTAGTTCCCCACCTAATGAAAAACTGTTTTTT.

In its sample, this clonotype was seen a few times. The CDR3 sequence: CSVDVPSQAYEAFF. DNA for the CDR3: TGCAGCGTTGATGTACCGAGTCAGGCCTATGAAGCTTTCTTT. J is TRBJ1-1 and V is TRBV29-1; D remains unclear. CDR3 length: 14 amino acids. The ends were cut back, 3 bases at V and 7 bases at J, with 18 bases in the middle. CDR1 and CDR2 from the germline V gene are SQVTM and ANQGSEA.

This clonotype was picked up many times. V is TRBV14 and J is TRBJ2-3, with 7 bases identical to TRBD2. The CDR3 consists of 16 residues. Germline loops: CDR1 SGHDN, CDR2 FVKESK. Trimming cost V 1 base and J 2 bases; bases outside gene matches: 6. The DNA of the CDR3 is TGTGCCAGCAGCCAAGCGCTAGCGGCAAACACAGATACGCAGTATTTT. Its protein is CASSQALAANTDTQYF.

The genes are TRBV5-5 and TRBJ2-5; unclear D gene. Germline CDR1 reads SGHKS; CDR2 reads YYEKEE (reference sequence). V shed 0 bases and J shed 4 bases, with 10 bases lying between them. CDR3 length: 14 residues. CDR3 nucleotides: TGTGCCAGCAGCTTGGGGAAGGTAGGAGAGACCCAGTACTTC. This gives the protein CASSLGKVGETQYF.

The chain links TRBV3-1 to TRBJ1-6; D not certain. The CDR3 consists of 13 residues. Germline V CDR1 and CDR2: LGHDT, YNNKEL (reference sequence). Trimming stripped 10 bases from V and 9 bases from J, with 16 bases between. The CDR3 region is CATTQDPRSPLHF. The CDR3 DNA reads as TGTGCCACCACCCAAGATCCCCGTTCACCCCTCCACTTT.

Many counts were recorded for this clonotype. V gene TRBV10-3 combines with J gene TRBJ2-1; D gene ambiguous. Germline V gene lookup returns CDR1 ENHRY and CDR2 SYGVKD. Trimming stripped 3 bases from V and 5 bases from J, with 11 bases between. CDR3 length equals 14 residues. CDR3 sequence: CAISDTELNNEQFF. Written as DNA, the CDR3 is TGTGCCATCAGTGACACAGAGCTGAACAATGAGCAGTTCTTC.

This clonotype was detected many times. The V gene is TRBV19, the J gene TRBJ1-1, with D uncertain. The CDR3 runs 13 residues. Germline CDR1 and CDR2: LNHDA and SQIVND (reference sequence). V lost 1 base and J 0 bases, leaving 3 bases between the germline ends. In DNA, the CDR3 is TGTGCCAGTAGTATAGTGGTGAACACTGAAGCTTTCTTT. This gives the protein CASSIVVNTEAFF.

This clonotype was seen at least ten times. The chain has TRBV12-3 or TRBV12-4 and TRBJ2-4; D is unresolved. This CDR3 has 14 residues. The V and J ends lost 2 bases and 0 bases respectively, with 5 bases between them. The CDR3 sequence: CASSLWVAKNIQYF. The CDR3 DNA is TGTGCCAGCAGTTTATGGGTAGCCAAAAACATTCAGTACTTC.

In its sample, this clonotype was seen many times. This chain connects TRBV28 to TRBJ2-1, with D perhaps TRBD2 (5 bases). Germline CDR1 and CDR2: MDHEN and SYDVKM. Deletions cut 8 bases from V and 8 bases from J, with 10 bases between. The CDR3 length is 11 residues. The DNA for the CDR3 is TGTGCCAGCCGGGAAGGCGATGAGCAGTTCTTC. This codes for CASREGDEQFF.

CDR3 sequence (DNA): TGTGCCAGCAGTGAAGCGGGGGCCTCGTCCTACGAGCAGTACTTC. This gives the protein CASSEAGASSYEQYF. V is TRBV6-1 and J is TRBJ2-7; D is perhaps TRBD1 (6 bases). V gave up 0 bases and J gave up 1 base, with 10 bases separating them. Germline V lookup: CDR1 MNHNS, CDR2 SASEGT. CDR3 length: 15 residues.

This clonotype was seen at least ten times. The chain joins TRBV3-1 to TRBJ1-5, with D perhaps TRBD1 (6 bases). Deletions cut 4 bases from V and 7 bases from J, with 14 bases between. The CDR3 runs to 14 residues. The germline V gene encodes CDR1 LGHDT and CDR2 YNNKEL (reference sequence). The CDR3 protein is CASSRDNSLQPQHF. CDR3 DNA sequence: TGTGCCAGCAGCCGGGACAACTCACTCCAGCCCCAGCATTTT.

Details on this clonotype: Given a much more abundant clone one base away, this may be a read error. In DNA form, the CDR3 reads TGCAGTGCTTTCCAGGGGGCGCGAGGCATTCAGCCCCAGCATTTT. This gives the protein CSAFQGARGIQPQHF. The chain couples TRBV20-1 to TRBJ1-5; 8 nucleotides line up with TRBD1. V gave up 5 bases and J gave up 6 bases; unmatched junction bases: 12. The CDR3 sequence is 15 residues long. Germline CDR1 DFQATT, CDR2 SNEGSKA (reference sequence).

This clonotype was counted ten times or more. This chain uses TRBV12-3 or TRBV12-4 with TRBJ2-7; 10 nucleotides match TRBD1. This CDR3 is 14 amino acids long. The junction had 4 bases not matched to a gene; V was cut back by 3 bases and J by 5 bases. The CDR3 DNA reads as TGTGCCAGCAGTTTGTCCGGGACAGGGGACGAGCAGTACTTC. The encoded protein is CASSLSGTGDEQYF.

This clonotype was recorded many times. The V gene is TRBV28, the J gene TRBJ2-3; D unclear. Trimming removed 6 bases from V and 0 bases from J, with 13 bases in between. The germline CDR1 and CDR2 sequences are MDHEN and SYDVKM. CDR3 length: 15 residues. This CDR3 is CASSRPDVSTDTQYF. DNA for the CDR3: TGTGCCAGCAGCCGCCCCGACGTTAGCACAGATACGCAGTATTTT.

This clonotype was detected many times. The rearrangement joins TRBV29-1 to TRBJ2-3; the match to TRBD1 covers 7 bases. Germline CDR1 SQVTM, CDR2 ANQGSEA. After removal of 2 bases from V and 2 bases from J, the junction contained 10 bases not matched to a gene. This CDR3 is 16 amino acids long. The CDR3: CSVEKTGSIHTDTQYF. The CDR3 DNA reads TGCAGCGTTGAAAAGACAGGGAGCATACACACAGATACGCAGTATTTT.

This clonotype has only a few counts. This chain uses TRBV7-2 with TRBJ2-5; 8 bases match TRBD2. The CDR3 sequence is 16 residues long. From germline, CDR1 is SGHTA and CDR2 FQGNSA. The V and J ends lost 5 bases and 5 bases, in that order; junction bases with no gene match: 13. The CDR3 DNA reads as TGTGCCAGCAGCCGGGGGGGGGCTAGCAGTTGGGAGACCCAGTACTTC. Translated: CASSRGGASSWETQYF.

The chain is built from TRBV5-4 and TRBJ2-3; tentatively, D is TRBD1 or TRBD2 (5 bases each). The CDR3 runs to 13 residues. The V and J ends lost 5 bases and 7 bases respectively, with 14 bases between them. Germline values: CDR1 SGHNT, CDR2 YYREEE (reference sequence). The CDR3 protein is CASRTRDGNTQYF. The CDR3 DNA follows: TGTGCCAGCAGGACAAGGGACGGGAATACGCAGTATTTT.

There are many counts of this clonotype. V and J are TRBV15 and TRBJ2-1; D is uncertain. Germline V gene data show CDR1 as LNHNV and CDR2 as YYDKDF (reference sequence). V lost 0 bases and J 4 bases, leaving 7 bases between the germline ends. The CDR3 contains 14 residues. CDR3 sequence reads: CATSREFGYNEQFF. CDR3 in DNA: TGTGCCACCAGCAGAGAGTTCGGTTACAATGAGCAGTTCTTC.

This clonotype was found many times. This rearrangement joins TRBV20-1 to TRBJ2-3; 10 bases agree with TRBD1. The V gene end was trimmed by 6 bases and the J gene end by 2 bases; junction bases not matched to a gene: 8. This CDR3 comprises 15 residues. Germline V gene lookup returns CDR1 DFQATT and CDR2 SNEGSKA (reference sequence). The CDR3 nucleotides are TGCAGTGCGGCAGCGACAGGGGGCTTCACAGATACGCAGTATTTT. This encodes CSAAATGGFTDTQYF.

The CDR3 reads CASSYRQGYYEQYF. The DNA for the CDR3 is TGCGCCAGCAGCTACCGACAGGGGTACTACGAGCAGTACTTC. This chain uses TRBV5-1 with TRBJ2-7, with 8 positions matching TRBD1. V dropped 3 bases and J dropped 3; count of bases not matched to a gene: 5. Germline CDR1 reads SGHRS; CDR2 reads YFSETQ. The CDR3 runs to 14 residues.

V gene TRBV28 combines with J gene TRBJ1-5, with D possibly matching TRBD1 (5 bases). The CDR3 extends over 17 amino acids. Germline assignment: CDR1 MDHEN and CDR2 SYDVKM. V lost 6 bases to trimming and J lost 0 bases, with 18 bases between them. In DNA form, the CDR3 reads TGTGCCAGCAGAAAGAACCAGGGACTTGCTAGCAATCAGCCCCAGCATTTT. It encodes CASRKNQGLASNQPQHF.

This clonotype has a count of ten or more. The CDR3 loop is CASIRAGANVLTF. CDR3 nucleotides: TGTGCCAGCATACGTGCGGGGGCCAACGTCCTGACTTTC. V usage is TRBV2 and J usage is TRBJ2-6, with no clear D. This CDR3 has 13 residues. V lost 7 bases to trimming and J lost 4 bases, with 8 bases between them. Germline-derived CDR1 and CDR2 are SNHLY and FYNNEI.

This clonotype was observed at least ten times. The chain links TRBV3-1 to TRBJ2-3; TRBD2 matches at 11 bases. The germline V gene encodes CDR1 LGHDT and CDR2 YNNKEL (reference sequence). This CDR3 comprises 17 residues. Trimming cost V 4 bases and J 4 bases; bases outside gene matches: 10. The CDR3 loop is CASSLPRLAGKPDTQYF. CDR3 in DNA: TGTGCCAGCAGCCTCCCTCGACTAGCGGGAAAACCAGATACGCAGTATTTT.

This clonotype was detected many times. J is TRBJ2-5 and V is TRBV7-2; D is perhaps TRBD2 (5 bases). Trimming removed 0 bases at V and 5 bases at J, with 19 bases between. CDR3 size: 17 residues. Germline V gene lookup returns CDR1 SGHTA and CDR2 FQGNSA. As DNA, the CDR3 is TGTGCCAGCAGCTTAGCGCTGGATGGAAGACCGGGGGAGACCCAGTACTTC. Its translation is CASSLALDGRPGETQYF.

V gene TRBV11-2 combines with J gene TRBJ2-2; 7 nucleotides match TRBD1. CDR3 size: 15 residues. The germline gives CDR1 SGHAT, CDR2 FQNNGV. The V gene end was trimmed by 3 bases and the J gene end by 1 base; junction bases not matched to a gene: 2. Written as DNA, the CDR3 is TGTGCCAGCAGCTTCCGGACAGGGAACACCGGGGAGCTGTTTTTT. This encodes CASSFRTGNTGELFF. Drawing the rest from reference TRBV11-2 and TRBJ2-2, the complete variable domain is EAGVAQSPRYKIIEKRQSVAFWCNPISGHATLYWYQQILGQGPKLLIQFQNNGVVDDSQLPKDRFSAERLKGVDSTLKIQPAKLEDSAVYLCASSFRTGNTGELFFGEGSRLTVL.

The sample holds many counts of this clonotype. The V and J genes are TRBV12-3 or TRBV12-4 and TRBJ2-2; 9 bases match TRBD2. This CDR3 comprises 15 residues. Trimming cost V 5 bases and J 3 bases; bases outside gene matches: 4. As DNA, the CDR3 is TGTGCCAGCAGTCCGACTAGCGGATACACCGGGGAGCTGTTTTTT. Its translation: CASSPTSGYTGELFF.

The sample holds a few counts of this clonotype. J is TRBJ2-5 and V is TRBV7-2; perhaps TRBD1 as D (5 bases). Trimming removed 6 bases at V and 2 bases at J, with 13 bases between. CDR1 SGHTA and CDR2 FQGNSA come from the germline V gene. The CDR3 consists of 14 residues. This chain's CDR3 is CASRKGLGQETQYF. In nucleotides, the CDR3 is TGTGCCAGCAGAAAGGGGCTGGGACAAGAGACCCAGTACTTC.